This entry lists 10 T cell receptor beta chains sequenced from one sample in a study of blood T cell repertoires in COVID-19. TCRdb's copy holds only in-frame clones and misses some; the assay was immunoSEQ multiplex PCR. Of around 100,000 clones in the sample, about three quarters were seen once. Sample: peripheral blood. The source of these receptors is an elderly man with acute or convalescent COVID-19.

This clone came up a few times. The chain combines TRBV7-8 with TRBJ1-6; D unresolved. V was clipped by 7 bases and J by 14 bases, with 12 bases between them. CDR1 and CDR2 (germline): SGHVS, FQNEAQ. CDR3 length: 11 residues. As DNA, the CDR3 is TGTGCCAGCACCTCCACAGTCACCCTCCACTTT. It specifies CASTSTVTLHF.

A single count supports this clone. The chain links TRBV19 to TRBJ2-3; no reliable D call. Trimming removed 3 bases from V and 2 bases from J, with 6 bases in between. The CDR3 covers 13 residues. Germline CDR1 and CDR2: LNHDA and SQIVND (reference sequence). The CDR3 DNA reads as TGTGCCAGTAGTATCGGTATCACAGATACGCAGTATTTT. Its protein product is CASSIGITDTQYF.

This chain joins TRBV13 and TRBJ1-3; D gene unclear. CDR3 size: 13 residues. V was trimmed by 5 bases and J by 8 bases, leaving 13 bases between them. Germline loops: CDR1 PRHDT, CDR2 FYEKMQ (reference sequence). CDR3 in amino acids: CASSLRVHDTIYF. DNA for the CDR3: TGTGCCAGCAGCCTCCGGGTGCACGACACCATATATTTT.

The V call is TRBV6-2 or TRBV6-3, the J call TRBJ2-1; 7 bases are a match to TRBD2. V was pared by 6 bases and J by 2 bases, with 7 bases of the junction left unmatched. Germline values: CDR1 MNHEY, CDR2 SVGEGT. The CDR3 sequence is 15 residues long. The CDR3 region has the DNA TGTGCCAGCAGCGAAACTAGCGTAGCCTACAATGAGCAGTTCTTC. Translating gives CASSETSVAYNEQFF.

The V and J genes are TRBV7-9 and TRBJ2-2, with D possibly matching TRBD1 (6 bases). CDR3 length equals 14 residues. CDR1 is SEHNR and CDR2 is FQNEAQ in the germline V gene (reference sequence). Trimming removed 6 bases at V and 4 bases at J, with 12 bases between. CDR3 DNA: TGTGCCAGCAGACCTCGACAGGTCACCGGGGAGCTGTTTTTT. Protein sequence: CASRPRQVTGELFF.

The V call is TRBV5-6, the J call TRBJ2-5, with TRBD2 identical over 7 bases. Looked up from germline, CDR1 is SGHDT and CDR2 is YYEEEE. The ends lost 3 bases at V and 3 bases at J; junction bases unmatched: 11. This CDR3 comprises 16 residues. The CDR3 DNA sequence: TGTGCCAGCAGCTCCCCCGAGGGAGGGCTAGAAGAGACCCAGTACTTC. It translates to CASSSPEGGLEETQYF.

The chain combines TRBV10-2 with TRBJ1-3; no definite D call. The CDR3 is made up of 15 amino acids. Germline-derived CDR1 and CDR2 are WSHSY and SAAADI. Trimming removed 6 bases from V and 0 bases from J, with 12 bases in between. Here the CDR3 DNA reads TGCGCCAGCAGCGATCCGGTTATCTCTGGAAACACCATATATTTT. Its translation: CASSDPVISGNTIYF.

The chain employs TRBV19 and TRBJ2-1; D is perhaps TRBD2 (6 bases). Germline assignment: CDR1 LNHDA and CDR2 SQIVND (reference sequence). This CDR3 has 14 amino acids. Trimming took off 3 bases at V and 7 bases at J, with 13 bases between the two ends. In nucleotides, the CDR3 is TGTGCCAGTAGTATGGGGGGAGTCCAAAATGAGCAGTTCTTC. Encoded protein: CASSMGGVQNEQFF.

The rearrangement links TRBV18 to TRBJ2-1, with a tentative D call TRBD1 (5 bases). CDR1 and CDR2 from the germline V gene are KGHSH and LQKENI. The CDR3 is 18 amino acids. The ends were cut back, 5 bases at V and 8 bases at J, with 28 bases in the middle. CDR3 nucleotides: TGTGCCAGCTCAGCGAGACCAAGAGGCCGCTTTAAAGGGGATGAGCAGTTCTTC. It translates to CASSARPRGRFKGDEQFF.

The chain links TRBV7-9 to TRBJ2-7, with D hard to call. The germline V and J ends were trimmed by 5 bases and 5 bases, with 25 bases remaining between them. CDR3 length equals 17 residues. Germline CDR1 reads SEHNR; CDR2 reads FQNEAQ (reference sequence). The CDR3 DNA reads TGTGCCAGCAGCGTGTCTCCCCTACCCCTACGAAAGCACGAGCAGTACTTC. It is translated as CASSVSPLPLRKHEQYF.